This entry lists 30 T cell receptor beta chains sequenced from one sample in a study of T cell responses to AZD1222 COVID-19 vaccine. Using immunoSEQ multiplex PCR, the repertoire was profiled, and TCRdb retains in-frame clones only, with some absent. The data hold roughly 150,000 clones, with about 90% observed a single time. The specimen was peripheral blood, collected 28 days after the second AZD1222 dose. These TCRs come from an adult who received the AZD1222 COVID-19 vaccine.

The chain combines TRBV6-5 with TRBJ2-7, with TRBD1 identical over 10 bases. J gave up 2 bases and V 6 bases, and 7 bases lay outside the gene matches. The CDR3 contains 15 residues. Germline V CDR1 and CDR2: MNHEY, SVGAGI. The CDR3 nucleotides are TGTGCCAGCAGGACCCAGACAGGGGGCGCCTACGAGCAGTACTTC. Protein: CASRTQTGGAYEQYF.

The chain links TRBV19 to TRBJ1-2; D call uncertain. This CDR3 spans 13 amino acids. In germline, CDR1 is LNHDA, CDR2 SQIVND (reference sequence). V gave up 3 bases and J gave up 12 bases, with 17 bases separating them. CDR3 loop: CASSITAPTKHTF. CDR3 sequence (DNA): TGTGCCAGTAGTATCACGGCTCCTACAAAACACACCTTC.

This chain joins TRBV28 and TRBJ1-1, with D possibly being TRBD1 (6 bases). With 0 bases removed from V and 1 base from J, the gap between germline ends came to 9 bases. The CDR3 covers 15 residues. Germline V CDR1 and CDR2: MDHEN, SYDVKM. In DNA form, the CDR3 reads TGTGCCAGCAGTTTATGGCCGGGACAGAACACTGAAGCTTTCTTT. It translates to CASSLWPGQNTEAFF.

The chain links TRBV3-1 (or the pseudogene TRBV3-2) to TRBJ1-2; a weak D match, TRBD1 (5 bases). V gave up 6 bases and J gave up 8 bases, with 22 bases separating them. CDR1 and CDR2 (germline): LGHDT, YNNKEL (reference sequence). CDR3 length equals 15 residues. CDR3 loop: CASSPFLGREGGYTF. The CDR3 DNA follows: TGTGCCAGCAGTCCCTTTTTAGGCAGGGAGGGGGGCTACACCTTC.

The J gene is TRBJ1-5, the V gene TRBV30; D unclear. V was pared by 0 bases and J by 4 bases, with 7 bases between. Germline CDR1 is GTSNPN and CDR2 is SVGIG (reference sequence). This CDR3 contains 13 residues. The CDR3 nucleotides read TGTGCCTGGAGTGTAGAAGGGAATCAGCCCCAGCATTTT. This gives the protein CAWSVEGNQPQHF. The variable domain in full, with the rest retrieved from reference TRBV30 and TRBJ1-5, is SQTIHQWPATLVQPVGSPLSLECTVEGTSNPNLYWYRQAAGRGLQLLFYSVGIGQISSEVPQNLSASRPQDRQFILSSKKLLLSDSGFYLCAWSVEGNQPQHFGDGTRLSIL.

The chain carries TRBV7-2 and TRBJ2-2; maybe TRBD1 (5 bases). The ends were cut back, 4 bases at V and 2 bases at J, with 8 bases in the middle. Germline V gives CDR1 SGHTA, CDR2 FQGNSA. The length of the CDR3 is 14 residues. CDR3 DNA: TGTGCCAGCAGCTCGGACACAAACACCGGGGAGCTGTTTTTT. As protein: CASSSDTNTGELFF.

The chain combines TRBV18 with TRBJ2-7; 11 bases fit TRBD1. V was pared by 3 bases and J by 7 bases, with 8 bases of the junction left unmatched. The CDR3 has 15 residues. Germline V gives CDR1 KGHSH, CDR2 LQKENI. CDR3: CASSPLGQGAGEQYF. The CDR3 region has the DNA TGTGCCAGCTCACCGTTAGGACAGGGGGCTGGAGAGCAGTACTTC.

This rearrangement joins TRBV28 to TRBJ1-2, with 8 bases identical to TRBD1. Germline-derived CDR1 and CDR2 are MDHEN and SYDVKM. The CDR3 is made up of 14 amino acids. V lost 6 bases and J lost 9; bases outside the gene matches: 12. In DNA, the CDR3 is TGTGCCAGCAGATACGAAACGACAGGGGCGCGCTACACCTTC. This sequence encodes CASRYETTGARYTF.

The genes are TRBV28 and TRBJ1-2, with D possibly TRBD1 on 5 matching bases. There are 14 residues in the CDR3. From germline, CDR1 is MDHEN and CDR2 SYDVKM. V dropped 2 bases and J dropped 0 bases, with 7 bases sitting between them. The CDR3 DNA reads TGTGCCAGCAGTTTAGCAGGGACTAACTATGGCTACACCTTC. As protein: CASSLAGTNYGYTF.

The CDR3 loop is CASSLGAAGGVYEQFF. DNA of the CDR3: TGTGCCAGCAGCTTGGGAGCGGCGGGAGGAGTCTATGAGCAGTTCTTC. This chain links TRBV5-4 with TRBJ2-1; 8 nucleotides align to TRBD2. This CDR3 contains 16 residues. Germline-derived CDR1 and CDR2 are SGHNT and YYREEE (reference sequence). Unmatched junction bases numbered 10, after V lost 0 bases and J lost 8 bases.

This clone occurred once. The gene calls are TRBV2 and TRBJ1-3, with no clear D. V lost 6 bases to trimming and J lost 4 bases, with 16 bases between them. This CDR3 is 15 amino acids long. CDR1 is SNHLY and CDR2 is FYNNEI in the germline V gene. CDR3 sequence: CASSAGLIRGNTIYF. Written as DNA, the CDR3 is TGTGCCAGCAGCGCCGGCCTGATAAGAGGAAACACCATATATTTT.

The V and J genes are TRBV27 and TRBJ1-1; D not resolved. Germline V lookup: CDR1 MNHEY, CDR2 SMNVEV (reference sequence). The V gene lost 1 base and the J gene lost 8 bases, with 5 bases spanning the gap. CDR3 length equals 11 residues. DNA for the CDR3: TGTGCCAGCAGTTTATTGGGAGAAGCTTTCTTT. Its protein is CASSLLGEAFF.

V and J are TRBV24-1 and TRBJ1-2; the match to TRBD1 covers 8 bases. From germline, CDR1 is KGHDR and CDR2 SFDVKD. Unmatched junction bases numbered 4, after V lost 3 bases and J lost 5 bases. The CDR3 spans 14 residues. The CDR3 is CATSDTTGGYGYTF. The CDR3 DNA is TGTGCCACCAGTGATACCACAGGGGGGTATGGCTACACCTTC.

The chain carries TRBV27 and TRBJ2-1, with D possibly TRBD1 on 5 matching bases. Trimming took off 0 bases at V and 9 bases at J, with 9 bases between the two ends. The CDR3 sequence is 13 residues long. CDR1 is MNHEY, CDR2 SMNVEV, per germline (reference sequence). The CDR3 spells CASSLSPQGEQFF. In DNA form, the CDR3 reads TGTGCCAGCAGTTTATCCCCCCAGGGTGAGCAGTTCTTC.

This chain joins TRBV19 and TRBJ1-5; 7 positions agree with TRBD1. Germline V gene lookup returns CDR1 LNHDA and CDR2 SQIVND (reference sequence). Trimming cost V 2 bases and J 6 bases; bases outside gene matches: 7. The CDR3 contains 15 residues. CDR3 amino acids: CASSITGEAAQPQHF. The CDR3 DNA reads TGTGCCAGTAGTATAACAGGGGAGGCGGCTCAGCCCCAGCATTTT.

This chain joins TRBV6-4 and TRBJ1-2, with a weak D call TRBD1 (5 bases). Trimming stripped 6 bases from V and 3 bases from J, with 26 bases between. This CDR3 has 18 residues. CDR1 is MRHNA and CDR2 is SNTAGT in the germline V gene. The CDR3 DNA reads as TGTGCCAGCAGAGGTCGCATGGGAGGCGGGCAGGGCGACTATGGCTACACCTTC. Its translation: CASRGRMGGGQGDYGYTF.

V is TRBV27 and J is TRBJ1-4; 9 nucleotides agree with TRBD1. Germline values: CDR1 MNHEY, CDR2 SMNVEV (reference sequence). This CDR3 region has 15 residues. After removal of 4 bases from V and 2 bases from J, the junction contained 2 bases not matched to a gene. The CDR3 loop is CASSSQGATNEKLFF. CDR3 nucleotides: TGTGCCAGCAGTTCACAGGGGGCGACTAATGAAAAACTGTTTTTT.

The CDR3 bases are TGTGCCAGCAGCTTGGGCCACTTCTACGAGCAGTACTTC. It translates to CASSLGHFYEQYF. The chain combines TRBV5-4 with TRBJ2-7; D is ambiguous. V shed 0 bases and J shed 3 bases, with 7 bases lying between them. CDR1 and CDR2 from the germline V gene are SGHNT and YYREEE (reference sequence). CDR3 length: 13 residues.

V is TRBV9 and J is TRBJ1-3; perhaps TRBD1 as D (6 bases). CDR1 is SGDLS and CDR2 is YYNGEE in the germline V gene. Trimming pared 0 bases from V and 9 bases from J, leaving 13 bases between. CDR3 size: 14 residues. CDR3 DNA sequence: TGTGCCAGCAGCGTAGAAGCAGGGGCGACCACCATATATTTT. It specifies CASSVEAGATTIYF.

This chain uses TRBV7-3 with TRBJ2-1, with D perhaps being TRBD1 or TRBD2 (8 bases each). The germline V gene has CDR1 SGHTA and CDR2 FQGTGA. Deletions cut 6 bases from V and 4 bases from J, with 16 bases between. The CDR3 is made up of 15 amino acids. The CDR3 protein is CASRGTRDRYNEQFF. The CDR3 coding sequence is TGTGCCAGCAGGGGGACTAGGGACAGGTACAATGAGCAGTTCTTC. The variable domain in full, completed from reference TRBV7-3 and TRBJ2-1, reads GAGVSQTPSNKVTEKGKYVELRCDPISGHTALYWYRQSLGQGPEFLIYFQGTGAADDSGLPNDRFFAVRPEGSVSTLKIQRTERGDSAVYLCASRGTRDRYNEQFFGPGTRLTVL.

The CDR3 is CASSLGQGATNEKLFF. The CDR3, as DNA: TGTGCCAGCAGCTTAGGACAGGGGGCGACTAATGAAAAACTGTTTTTT. J is TRBJ1-4 and V is TRBV7-6; TRBD1 matches 10 bases. The CDR3 spans 16 residues. The germline gives CDR1 SGHVS, CDR2 FNYEAQ. With V trimmed by 1 base and J by 2 bases, 1 base remained unmatched.

CDR3 coding DNA: TGTGCCAGTAGTGGAACCCAGACCGACAATGAGCAGTTCTTC. This translates into CASSGTQTDNEQFF. This chain links TRBV19 with TRBJ2-1, with unresolved D. CDR3 length equals 14 residues. CDR1 is LNHDA, CDR2 SQIVND, per germline (reference sequence). V dropped 5 bases and J dropped 5 bases, with 13 bases sitting between them. The whole variable domain, remainder taken from reference TRBV19 and TRBJ2-1, is DGGITQSPKYLFRKEGQNVTLSCEQNLNHDAMYWYRQDPGQGLRLIYYSQIVNDFQKGDIAEGYSVSREKKESFPLTVTSAQKNPTAFYLCASSGTQTDNEQFFGPGTRLTVL.

A few counts support this clone. The chain joins TRBV6-5 to TRBJ1-5; D perhaps matches TRBD1 (6 bases). Germline CDR1 reads MNHEY; CDR2 reads SVGAGI. CDR3 size: 15 residues. V dropped 2 bases and J dropped 3 bases, with 11 bases sitting between them. The CDR3 loop is CASSYGAGVNQPQHF. The CDR3 DNA sequence: TGTGCCAGCAGTTACGGTGCAGGGGTCAATCAGCCCCAGCATTTT.

The chain recombines TRBV20-1 with TRBJ2-7; the D gene is possibly TRBD2 (5 bases). Trimming shortened V by 7 bases and J by 3 bases, and 10 bases separated the two germline ends. The CDR3 has 11 amino acids. Looked up from germline, CDR1 is DFQATT and CDR2 is SNEGSKA (reference sequence). The CDR3 region is CSVQRSYEQYF. In nucleotides, the CDR3 is TGCAGTGTTCAGCGGAGCTACGAGCAGTACTTC.

This clone was seen a handful of times. The chain has TRBV5-1 and TRBJ2-6; the D is unclear. The V gene's germline CDR1 is SGHRS and CDR2 YFSETQ. The CDR3 sequence is 21 residues long. The V end was cut by 0 bases, the J end by 0 bases, with 22 bases between. The CDR3 reads CASSLEVQRALTLSGANVLTF. The CDR3 bases are TGCGCCAGCAGCTTGGAGGTACAGAGAGCCCTGACTCTCTCTGGGGCCAACGTCCTGACTTTC.

The chain couples TRBV18 to TRBJ1-2, with a weak D call TRBD1 (5 bases). Trimming shortened V by 5 bases and J by 8 bases, and 18 bases separated the two germline ends. The CDR3 length is 14 residues. Per germline, CDR1 KGHSH and CDR2 LQKENI. The CDR3 sequence: CASSTYEGREGYTF. The CDR3, as DNA: TGTGCCAGCTCAACATATGAGGGGAGGGAAGGCTACACCTTC.

DNA of the CDR3: TGTGCCAGCAGTTCCCGGGCCGATGGGGGAAACACCATATATTTT. Translating gives CASSSRADGGNTIYF. The chain carries TRBV27 and TRBJ1-3; no clear D gene. V lost 4 bases and J lost 4, with 14 bases in between. The length of the CDR3 is 15 residues. Germline lookup yields CDR1 MNHEY and CDR2 SMNVEV (reference sequence).

This chain uses TRBV7-2 with TRBJ2-7; no firm D call. Trimming pared 4 bases from V and 3 bases from J, leaving 7 bases between. Looked up from germline, CDR1 is SGHTA and CDR2 is FQGNSA. There are 12 residues in the CDR3. In DNA form, the CDR3 reads TGTGCCAGCAGCTCGGGCCTCTACGAGCAGTACTTC. Protein: CASSSGLYEQYF. Using reference TRBV7-2 and TRBJ2-7 for the parts outside the CDR3, the full variable domain is GAGVSQSPSNKVTEKGKDVELRCDPISGHTALYWYRQSLGQGLEFLIYFQGNSAPDKSGLPSDRFSAERTGGSVSTLTIQRTQQEDSAVYLCASSSGLYEQYFGPGTRLTVT.

V usage is TRBV24-1 and J usage is TRBJ2-2, with 8 bases fitting TRBD1. V lost 9 bases and J lost 6; bases outside the gene matches: 8. Germline CDR1 reads KGHDR; CDR2 reads SFDVKD. This CDR3 has 14 amino acids. CDR3 coding DNA: TGTGCCACCGGTACAGGGGGTTTCGCCGGGGAGCTGTTTTTT. It codes for CATGTGGFAGELFF.

The chain has TRBV15 and TRBJ2-7; 8 nucleotides line up with TRBD2. This CDR3 is built from 15 residues. Per germline, CDR1 LNHNV and CDR2 YYDKDF (reference sequence). V was pared by 1 base and J by 5 bases, with 7 bases of the junction left unmatched. This CDR3 is CATSRGGGGSDEQYF. In DNA form, the CDR3 reads TGTGCCACCAGCAGAGGCGGCGGGGGGTCCGACGAGCAGTACTTC.